This TCR beta chain was observed in a study of T cells expressing NK-cell markers. Study as a whole: The authors sequenced eight donors, of whom seven were HCMV-seropositive and one was seronegative.

CDR1 and CDR2 from the germline V gene are SGHTA and FQGNSA. The CDR3 has 13 amino acids. No DNA is given; TCRdb re-called the 5' RACE reads and lists each CDR3 protein once. Recorded for this sample: about 540,000 distinct CDR3 sequences. The sequencing input was blood T cells: a sorted CD56 or NKG2C T cell subset, CD4+ or CD8+ T cells, or bulk PBMC T cells (not recorded which). The genes are TRBV7-2 and TRBJ2-1; the D call from TCRdb, TRBD1, cannot be confirmed without DNA. This sequence was found in a man between 18 and 29 years old in good health. CDR3 protein: CASSLGGWNEQFF.